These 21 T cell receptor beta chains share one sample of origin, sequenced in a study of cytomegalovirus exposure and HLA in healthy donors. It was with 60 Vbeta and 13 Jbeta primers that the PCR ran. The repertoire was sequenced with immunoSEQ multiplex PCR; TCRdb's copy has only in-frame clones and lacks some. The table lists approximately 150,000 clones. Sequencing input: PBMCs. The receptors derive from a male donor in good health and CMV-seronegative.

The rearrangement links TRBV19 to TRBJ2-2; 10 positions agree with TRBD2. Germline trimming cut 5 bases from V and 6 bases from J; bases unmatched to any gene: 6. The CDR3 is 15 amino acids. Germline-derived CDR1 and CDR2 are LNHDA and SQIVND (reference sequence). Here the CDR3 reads CASSQLAGPPGELFF. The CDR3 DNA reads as TGTGCCAGTAGTCAACTAGCGGGGCCCCCCGGGGAGCTGTTTTTT.

This CDR3 is CASSFVANEQFF. The CDR3 DNA sequence: TGTGCCAGCAGCTTTGTGGCCAATGAGCAGTTCTTC. The chain carries TRBV7-9 and TRBJ2-1; no clear D gene. The CDR3 is 12 residues long. Germline CDR1 reads SEHNR; CDR2 reads FQNEAQ (reference sequence). The ends were cut back, 3 bases at V and 6 bases at J, with 6 bases in the middle.

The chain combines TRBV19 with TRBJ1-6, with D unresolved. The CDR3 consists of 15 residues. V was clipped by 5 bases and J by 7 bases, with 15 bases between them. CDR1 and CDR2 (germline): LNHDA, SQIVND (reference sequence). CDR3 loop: CASSQAVGENSPLHF. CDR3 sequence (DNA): TGTGCCAGTAGTCAGGCTGTAGGCGAGAATTCACCCCTCCACTTT. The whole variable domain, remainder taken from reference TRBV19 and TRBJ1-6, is DGGITQSPKYLFRKEGQNVTLSCEQNLNHDAMYWYRQDPGQGLRLIYYSQIVNDFQKGDIAEGYSVSREKKESFPLTVTSAQKNPTAFYLCASSQAVGENSPLHFGNGTRLTVT.

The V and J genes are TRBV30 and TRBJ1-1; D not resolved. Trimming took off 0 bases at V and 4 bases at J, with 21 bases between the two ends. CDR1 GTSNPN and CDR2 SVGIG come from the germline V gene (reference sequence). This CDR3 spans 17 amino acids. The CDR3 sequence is CAWSVFRTSGGSTEAFF. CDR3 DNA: TGTGCCTGGAGTGTATTTAGGACGTCGGGAGGAAGCACTGAAGCTTTCTTT.

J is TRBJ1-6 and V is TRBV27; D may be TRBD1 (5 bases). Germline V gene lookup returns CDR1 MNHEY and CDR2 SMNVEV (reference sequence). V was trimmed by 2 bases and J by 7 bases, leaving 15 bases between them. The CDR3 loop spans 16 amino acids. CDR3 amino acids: CASSLTTVTLNSPLHF. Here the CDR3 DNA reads TGTGCCAGCAGTTTAACGACAGTGACCCTCAATTCACCCCTCCACTTT.

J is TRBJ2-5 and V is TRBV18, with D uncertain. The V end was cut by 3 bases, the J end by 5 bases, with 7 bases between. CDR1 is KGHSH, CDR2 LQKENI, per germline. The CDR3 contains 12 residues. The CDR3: CASSPSRETQYF. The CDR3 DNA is TGTGCCAGCTCACCCTCTCGGGAGACCCAGTACTTC.

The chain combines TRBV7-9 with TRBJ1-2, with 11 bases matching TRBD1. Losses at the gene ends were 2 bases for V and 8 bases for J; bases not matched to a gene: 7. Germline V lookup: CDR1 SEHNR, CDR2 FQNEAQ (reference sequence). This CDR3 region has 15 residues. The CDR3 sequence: CASSLSGQGAGGYTF. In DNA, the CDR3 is TGTGCCAGCAGCTTAAGTGGACAGGGGGCGGGAGGCTACACCTTC. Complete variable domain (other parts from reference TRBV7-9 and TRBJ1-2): DTGVSQNPRHKITKRGQNVTFRCDPISEHNRLYWYRQTLGQGPEFLTYFQNEAQLEKSRLLSDRFSAERPKGSFSTLEIQRTEQGDSAMYLCASSLSGQGAGGYTFGSGTRLTVV.

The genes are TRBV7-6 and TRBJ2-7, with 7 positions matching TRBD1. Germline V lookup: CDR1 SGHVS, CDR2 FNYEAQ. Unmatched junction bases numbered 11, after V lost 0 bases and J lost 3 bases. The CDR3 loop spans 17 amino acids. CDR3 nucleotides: TGTGCCAGCAGCTTAGCCACCTCGACAGGGCCGAACTACGAGCAGTACTTC. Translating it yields CASSLATSTGPNYEQYF. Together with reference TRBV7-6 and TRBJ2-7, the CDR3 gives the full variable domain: GAGVSQSPRYKVTKRGQDVALRCDPISGHVSLYWYRQALGQGPEFLTYFNYEAQQDKSGLPNDRFSAERPEGSISTLTIQRTEQRDSAMYRCASSLATSTGPNYEQYFGPGTRLTVT.

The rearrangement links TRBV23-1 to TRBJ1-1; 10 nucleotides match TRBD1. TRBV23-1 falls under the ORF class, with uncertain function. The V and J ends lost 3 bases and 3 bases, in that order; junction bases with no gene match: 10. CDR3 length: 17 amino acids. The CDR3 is CASSQRDRGLRYTEAFF. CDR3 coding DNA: TGCGCCAGCAGTCAGCGGGACAGGGGTTTGCGGTACACTGAAGCTTTCTTT.

The chain's CDR3 is CASSPFLQGGDTQYF. In DNA form, the CDR3 reads TGTGCCAGCTCACCCTTTTTGCAGGGTGGAGATACGCAGTATTTT. The rearrangement joins TRBV18 to TRBJ2-3; weak D call: TRBD1 (5 bases). The CDR3 extends over 15 amino acids. Germline CDR1 is KGHSH and CDR2 is LQKENI. Trimming shortened V by 3 bases and J by 5 bases, and 15 bases separated the two germline ends.

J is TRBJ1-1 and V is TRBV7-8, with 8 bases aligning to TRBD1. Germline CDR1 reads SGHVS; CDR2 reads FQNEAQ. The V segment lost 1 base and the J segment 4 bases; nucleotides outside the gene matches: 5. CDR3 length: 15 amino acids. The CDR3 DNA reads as TGTGCCAGCAGCTTAGTTACAGGGGGGATCACTGAAGCTTTCTTT. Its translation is CASSLVTGGITEAFF.

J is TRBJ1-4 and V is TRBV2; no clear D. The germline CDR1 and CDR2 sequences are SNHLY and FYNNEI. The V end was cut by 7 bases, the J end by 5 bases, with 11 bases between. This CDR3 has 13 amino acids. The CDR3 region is CASMEGRNEKLFF. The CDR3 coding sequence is TGTGCCAGCATGGAGGGCCGAAATGAAAAACTGTTTTTT.

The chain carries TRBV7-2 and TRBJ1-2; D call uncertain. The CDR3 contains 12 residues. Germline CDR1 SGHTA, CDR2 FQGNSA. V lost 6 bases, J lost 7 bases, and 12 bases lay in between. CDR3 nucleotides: TGTGCCAGCAGTCGGGAAGGGAGTGGCTACACCTTC. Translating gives CASSREGSGYTF.

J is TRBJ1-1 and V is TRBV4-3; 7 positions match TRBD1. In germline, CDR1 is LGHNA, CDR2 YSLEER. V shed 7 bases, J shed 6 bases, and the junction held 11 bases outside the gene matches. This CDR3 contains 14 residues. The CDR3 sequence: CASTPTGMVAEAFF. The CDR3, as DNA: TGCGCCAGCACCCCGACAGGGATGGTGGCTGAAGCTTTCTTT.

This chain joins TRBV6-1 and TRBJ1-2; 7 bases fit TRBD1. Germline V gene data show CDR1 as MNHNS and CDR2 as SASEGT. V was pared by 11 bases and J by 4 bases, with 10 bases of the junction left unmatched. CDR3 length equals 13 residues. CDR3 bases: TGTGCCTCCGCGAGTGGGACAGCCTATGGCTACACCTTC. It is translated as CASASGTAYGYTF.

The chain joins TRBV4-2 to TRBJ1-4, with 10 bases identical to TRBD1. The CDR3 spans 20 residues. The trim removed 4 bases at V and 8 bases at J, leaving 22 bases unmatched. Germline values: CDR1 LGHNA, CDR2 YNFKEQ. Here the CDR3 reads CASSPVAPVPGQGRGEKLFF. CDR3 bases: TGTGCCAGCAGCCCCGTTGCTCCAGTCCCGGGACAGGGGCGAGGGGAAAAACTGTTTTTT.

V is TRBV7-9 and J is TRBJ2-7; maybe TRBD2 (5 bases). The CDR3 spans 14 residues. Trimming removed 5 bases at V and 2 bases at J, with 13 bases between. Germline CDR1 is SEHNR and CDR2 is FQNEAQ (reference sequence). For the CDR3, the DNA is TGTGCCAGCAGCCCTCGTGGAGGACCCTACGAGCAGTACTTC. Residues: CASSPRGGPYEQYF.

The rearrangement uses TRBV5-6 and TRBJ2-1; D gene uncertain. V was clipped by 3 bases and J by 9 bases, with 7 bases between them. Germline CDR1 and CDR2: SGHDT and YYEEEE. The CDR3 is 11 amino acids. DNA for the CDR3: TGTGCCAGCAGCTCTCGGGTTGAGCAGTTCTTC. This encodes CASSSRVEQFF.

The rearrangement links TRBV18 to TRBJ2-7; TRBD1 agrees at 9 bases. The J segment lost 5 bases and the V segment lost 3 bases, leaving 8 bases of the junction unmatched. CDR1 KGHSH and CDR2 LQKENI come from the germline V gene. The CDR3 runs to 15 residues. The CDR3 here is CASSPAGTGPHEQYF. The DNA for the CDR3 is TGTGCCAGCTCACCTGCCGGGACAGGGCCCCACGAGCAGTACTTC.

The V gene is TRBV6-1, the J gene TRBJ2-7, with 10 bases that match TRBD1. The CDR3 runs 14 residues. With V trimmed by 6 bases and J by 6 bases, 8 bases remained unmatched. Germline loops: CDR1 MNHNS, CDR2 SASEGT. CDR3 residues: CASSPWDRGSEQYF. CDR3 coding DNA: TGTGCCAGCAGCCCATGGGACAGGGGTTCCGAGCAGTACTTC.

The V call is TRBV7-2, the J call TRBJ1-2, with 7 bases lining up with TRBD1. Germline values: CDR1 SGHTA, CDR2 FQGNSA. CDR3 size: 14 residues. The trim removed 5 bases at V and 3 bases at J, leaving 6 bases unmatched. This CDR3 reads CASSTDRRDYGYTF. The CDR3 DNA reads TGTGCCAGCAGCACGGACAGGAGGGACTATGGCTACACCTTC.